This note documents a single T cell receptor (beta chain) sequence. The CDR3 has 15 residues. Germline lookup yields CDR1 SGHRS and CDR2 YFSETQ. V lost 3 bases and J lost 9; bases outside the gene matches: 11. These data are taken from a study of CD8+CD57+ T cells in acquired aplastic anemia. All sequencing subjects had displayed CD8+CD57+ cell expansion on flow cytometry. Patients had undergone no therapy by the time their blood was sampled. CDR3 and TCR beta VDJ profiling relied on a genomic DNA template. MiXCR, run by TCRdb on the reads, gives a single entry per CDR3 protein. There are 450,000 to 550,000 distinct CDR3 sequences in the sample; about a third occur only once, and 0.82% lies in the top ten.

Sample: sorted CD4+, CD8+, or CD8+CD57+ T cells (not recorded which) from PBMCs. The chain has TRBV5-1 and TRBJ2-1; 8 bases fit TRBD2. This TCR came from a human donor with aplastic anemia. The CDR3 region has the DNA TGCGCCAGCAGCTCCCTAGCGCTCGGGGGGGGTGAGCAGTTCTTC. Residues: CASSSLALGGGEQFF.